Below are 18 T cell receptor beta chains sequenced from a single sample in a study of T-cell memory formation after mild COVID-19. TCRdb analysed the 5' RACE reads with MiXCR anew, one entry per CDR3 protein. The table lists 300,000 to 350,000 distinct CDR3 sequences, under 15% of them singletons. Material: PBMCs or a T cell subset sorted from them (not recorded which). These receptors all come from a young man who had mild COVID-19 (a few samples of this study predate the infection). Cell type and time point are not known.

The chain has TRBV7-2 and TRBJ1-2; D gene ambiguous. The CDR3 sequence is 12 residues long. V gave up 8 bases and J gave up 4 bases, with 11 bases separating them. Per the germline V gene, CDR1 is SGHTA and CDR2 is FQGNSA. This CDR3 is CASALGGYGYTF. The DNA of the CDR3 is TGTGCCAGCGCCTTGGGTGGCTATGGCTACACCTTC.

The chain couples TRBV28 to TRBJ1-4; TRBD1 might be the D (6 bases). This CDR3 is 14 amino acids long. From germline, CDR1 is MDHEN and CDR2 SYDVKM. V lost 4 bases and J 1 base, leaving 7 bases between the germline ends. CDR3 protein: CASSSGETNEKLFF. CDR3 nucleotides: TGTGCCAGCAGTTCAGGGGAAACTAATGAAAAACTGTTTTTT.

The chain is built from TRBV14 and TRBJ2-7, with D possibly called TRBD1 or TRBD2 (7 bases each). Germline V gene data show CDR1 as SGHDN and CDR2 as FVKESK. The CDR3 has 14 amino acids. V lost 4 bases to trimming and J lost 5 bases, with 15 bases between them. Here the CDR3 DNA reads TGTGCCAGCAGCCTCGGCAGGGGGAGGGACGAGCAGTACGTC. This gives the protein CASSLGRGRDEQYV.

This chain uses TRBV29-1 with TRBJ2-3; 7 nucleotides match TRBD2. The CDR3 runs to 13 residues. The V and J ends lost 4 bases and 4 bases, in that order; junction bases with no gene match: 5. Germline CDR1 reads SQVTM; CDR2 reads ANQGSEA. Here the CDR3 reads CSVGASGSDTQYF. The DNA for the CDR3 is TGCAGCGTTGGGGCTAGCGGATCAGATACGCAGTATTTT.

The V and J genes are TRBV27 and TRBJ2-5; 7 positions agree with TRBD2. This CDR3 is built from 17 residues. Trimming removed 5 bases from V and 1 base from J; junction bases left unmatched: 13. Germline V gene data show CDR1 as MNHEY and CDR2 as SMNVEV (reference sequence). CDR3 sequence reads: CASSPSAASGAQETQYF. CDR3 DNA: TGTGCCAGCAGTCCCTCTGCCGCAAGCGGGGCCCAAGAGACCCAGTACTTC.

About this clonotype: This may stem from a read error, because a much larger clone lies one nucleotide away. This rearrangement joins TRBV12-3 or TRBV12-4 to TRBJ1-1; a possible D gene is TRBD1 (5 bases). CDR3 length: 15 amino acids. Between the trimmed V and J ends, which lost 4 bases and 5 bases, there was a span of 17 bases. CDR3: CASSSDSGLVTEAFF. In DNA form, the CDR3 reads TGTGCCAGCAGTTCCGACAGTGGGCTTGTGACTGAAGCTTTCTTT.

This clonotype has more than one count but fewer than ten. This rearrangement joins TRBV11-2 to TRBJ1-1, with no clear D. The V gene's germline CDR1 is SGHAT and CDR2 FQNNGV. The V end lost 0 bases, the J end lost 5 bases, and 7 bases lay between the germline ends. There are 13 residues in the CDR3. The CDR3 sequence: CASSLEPPTEAFF. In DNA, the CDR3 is TGTGCCAGCAGCTTAGAACCTCCGACTGAAGCTTTCTTT.

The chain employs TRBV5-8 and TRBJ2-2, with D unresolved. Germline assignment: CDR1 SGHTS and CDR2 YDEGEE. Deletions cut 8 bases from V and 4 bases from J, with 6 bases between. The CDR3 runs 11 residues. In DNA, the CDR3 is TGTGCCAGTCGTCCCACCGGGGAGCTGTTTTTT. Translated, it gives CASRPTGELFF. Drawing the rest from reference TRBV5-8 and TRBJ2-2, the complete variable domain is EAGVTQSPTHLIKTRGQQATLRCSPISGHTSVYWYQQALGLGLQFLLWYDEGEERNRGNFPPRFSGRQFPNYSSELNVNALELEDSALYLCASRPTGELFFGEGSRLTVL.

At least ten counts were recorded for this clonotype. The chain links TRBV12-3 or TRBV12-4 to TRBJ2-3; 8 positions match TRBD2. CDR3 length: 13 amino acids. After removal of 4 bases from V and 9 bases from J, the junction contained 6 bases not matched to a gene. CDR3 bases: TGTGCCAGCAGTTCACCTATAGCGGGGACGCAGTATTTT. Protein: CASSSPIAGTQYF.

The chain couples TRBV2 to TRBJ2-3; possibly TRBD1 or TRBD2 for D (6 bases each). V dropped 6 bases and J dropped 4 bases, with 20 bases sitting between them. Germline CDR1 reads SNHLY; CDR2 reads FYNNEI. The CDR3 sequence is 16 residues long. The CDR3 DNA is TGTGCCAGCAGCCGACAGGCCCCCGGGAGTCCAGATACGCAGTATTTT. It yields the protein CASSRQAPGSPDTQYF.

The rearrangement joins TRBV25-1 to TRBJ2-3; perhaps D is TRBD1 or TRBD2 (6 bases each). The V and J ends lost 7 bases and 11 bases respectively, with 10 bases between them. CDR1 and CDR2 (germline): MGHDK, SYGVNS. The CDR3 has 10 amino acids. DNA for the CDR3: TGTGCCAGCAAGGGGGGCGTGCAGTATTTT. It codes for CASKGGVQYF.

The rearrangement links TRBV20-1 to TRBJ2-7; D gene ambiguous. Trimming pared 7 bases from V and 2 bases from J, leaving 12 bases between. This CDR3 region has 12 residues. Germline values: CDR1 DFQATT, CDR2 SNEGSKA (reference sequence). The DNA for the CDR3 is TGCAGTGTCGGTCTCGGAACCTACGAGCAGTACTTC. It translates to CSVGLGTYEQYF.

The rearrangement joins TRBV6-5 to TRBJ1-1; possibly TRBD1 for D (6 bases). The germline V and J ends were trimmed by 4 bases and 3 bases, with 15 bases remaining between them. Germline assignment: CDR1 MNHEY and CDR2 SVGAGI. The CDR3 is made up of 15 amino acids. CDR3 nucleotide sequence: TGTGCCAGCAGTTTACAGGGAGGGGTCGACACTGAAGCTTTCTTT. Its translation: CASSLQGGVDTEAFF.

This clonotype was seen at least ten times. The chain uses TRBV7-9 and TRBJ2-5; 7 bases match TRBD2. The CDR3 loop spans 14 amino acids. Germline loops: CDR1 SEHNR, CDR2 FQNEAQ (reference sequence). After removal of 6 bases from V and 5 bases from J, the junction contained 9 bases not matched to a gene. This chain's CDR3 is CASRRLGGNETQYF. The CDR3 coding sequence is TGTGCCAGCAGGCGCCTCGGGGGGAACGAGACCCAGTACTTC.

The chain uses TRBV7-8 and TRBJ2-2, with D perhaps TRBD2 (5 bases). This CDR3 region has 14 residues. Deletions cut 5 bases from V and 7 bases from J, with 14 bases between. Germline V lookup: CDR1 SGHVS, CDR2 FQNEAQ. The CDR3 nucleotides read TGTGCCAGCAGCCCCCGGGTTGCGGGCGGGGAGCTGTTTTTT. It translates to CASSPRVAGGELFF.

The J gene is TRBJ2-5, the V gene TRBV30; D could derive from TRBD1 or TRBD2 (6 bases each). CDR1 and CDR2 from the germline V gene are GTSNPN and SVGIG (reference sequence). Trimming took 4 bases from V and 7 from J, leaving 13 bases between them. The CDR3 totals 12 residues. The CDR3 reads CAWTTGGRTQYF. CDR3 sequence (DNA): TGTGCCTGGACCACTGGGGGGCGGACCCAGTACTTC. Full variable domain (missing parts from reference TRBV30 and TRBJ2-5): SQTIHQWPATLVQPVGSPLSLECTVEGTSNPNLYWYRQAAGRGLQLLFYSVGIGQISSEVPQNLSASRPQDRQFILSSKKLLLSDSGFYLCAWTTGGRTQYFGPGTRLLVL.

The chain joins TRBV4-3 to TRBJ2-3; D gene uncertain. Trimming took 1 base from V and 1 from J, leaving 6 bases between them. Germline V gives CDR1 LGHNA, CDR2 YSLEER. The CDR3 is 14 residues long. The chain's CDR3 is CASSQGSGTDTQYF. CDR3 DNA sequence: TGCGCCAGCAGCCAAGGATCCGGCACAGATACGCAGTATTTT.

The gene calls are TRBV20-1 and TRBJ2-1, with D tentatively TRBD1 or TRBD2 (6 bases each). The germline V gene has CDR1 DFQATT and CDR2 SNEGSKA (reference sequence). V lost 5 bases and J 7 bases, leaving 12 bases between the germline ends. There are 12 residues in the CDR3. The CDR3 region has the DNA TGCAGTGCTCCGGGGGCGCGGAATGAGCAGTTCTTC. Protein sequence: CSAPGARNEQFF.